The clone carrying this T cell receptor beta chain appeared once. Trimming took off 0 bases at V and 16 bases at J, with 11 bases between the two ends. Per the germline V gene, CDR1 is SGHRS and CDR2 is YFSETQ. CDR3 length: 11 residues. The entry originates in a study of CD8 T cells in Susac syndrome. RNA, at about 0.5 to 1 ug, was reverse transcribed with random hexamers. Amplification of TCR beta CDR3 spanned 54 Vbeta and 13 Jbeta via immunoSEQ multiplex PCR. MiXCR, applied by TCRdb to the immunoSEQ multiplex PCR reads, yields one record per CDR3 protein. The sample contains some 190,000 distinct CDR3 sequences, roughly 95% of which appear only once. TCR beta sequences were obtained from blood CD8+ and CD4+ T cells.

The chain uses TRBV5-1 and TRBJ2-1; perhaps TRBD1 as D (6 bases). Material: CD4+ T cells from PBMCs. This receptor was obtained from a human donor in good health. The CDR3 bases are TGCGCCAGCAGCTTGGAACGGACAGTCTTCTTC. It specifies CASSLERTVFF.